This T cell receptor beta chain was captured by sequencing in a study of beta chain features in type 1 diabetes. Study-wide results and caveats: For type 1 diabetes patients, VDJ junctions showed fewer insertions and more deletions. Shortening that was moderate but significant affected the TCRB CDR3s of Type 1 diabetes patients in all four CD4+ subsets.

On this clone: As yet, its antigen is unknown.

The V end was cut by 3 bases, the J end by 10 bases, with 13 bases between. The CDR3 is 14 amino acids. Germline V lookup: CDR1 LNHDA, CDR2 SQIVND (reference sequence). Expressed TCRB transcripts were sequenced, since all the RNA that had been isolated was reverse transcribed. A few million reads were obtained on average from naive, central memory and regulatory T cell samples. Using immunoSEQ multiplex PCR, the repertoire was profiled, and TCRdb retains in-frame clones only, with some absent. The sample contains 550,000 to 850,000 clones, 13% of which appear only once. The receptor was derived from a man younger than 30 with type 1 diabetes. The chain has TRBV19 and TRBJ1-6; D is undetermined. Sequencing was carried out using naive CD4+ T cells from blood. CDR3 coding DNA: TGTGCCAGTAGTATTGGCGCCGCCGGATCACCCCTCCACTTT. It translates to CASSIGAAGSPLHF.